This is a list of T cell receptor beta chains from one sample in a study of blood T cell repertoires in COVID-19. Here immunoSEQ multiplex PCR was the method, and the copy in TCRdb shows in-frame clones only, minus some. Here the sample spans a few hundred thousand clones, about 83% being singletons. Material: peripheral blood. The receptors here all came from a man at least 80 years old with acute or convalescent COVID-19. The CDR3 runs from the conserved cysteine through the conserved F or W. The D gene is left open where the match is weak. Some rows mark clone size as missing; the rest say once, few, many or name a class of expanded clone.

cdr3_nt cdr3_aa d_call v_call clone_size j_call
TGTGCCAGCAGCCCCCAGGGAGGGGGTACCACTGAAGCTTTCTTT CASSPQGGGTTEAFF NA TRBV7-3 NA TRBJ1-1
TGTGCCAGCACCCCCAGGGGGCGGGCTGAGCAGTTCTTC CASTPRGRAEQFF TRBD1 TRBV12-3/TRBV12-4 NA TRBJ2-1
TGTGCCAGTAGTACCCCGGGACAGAACACTGAAGCTTTCTTT CASSTPGQNTEAFF NA TRBV19 NA TRBJ1-1
TGTGCCAGCAGCCGCACTGCGAAGAACACTGAAGCTTTCTTT CASSRTAKNTEAFF NA TRBV11-3 NA TRBJ1-1
TGTGCCAGCAGTGAACGACAGGGCAGGAACTATGGCTACACCTTC CASSERQGRNYGYTF TRBD1 TRBV6-1 NA TRBJ1-2
TGTGCCAGCAGTTCCTCGGTGGGTAGCAGGCAGTTCTTC CASSSSVGSRQFF NA TRBV6-6 NA TRBJ2-1
TGTGCCAGCAGTTTATTCCGGGCTAGCGGTGACTACGAGCAGTACTTC CASSLFRASGDYEQYF TRBD2 TRBV27 NA TRBJ2-7
TGCGCCAGCAGCTTGGTGCGGTCCGGGGAGACCCAGTACTTC CASSLVRSGETQYF NA TRBV5-1 NA TRBJ2-5
TGTGCCAGCAGCCAAGAGTCAGGGTCCTACAATGAGCAGTTCTTC CASSQESGSYNEQFF NA TRBV3-1/TRBV3-2 NA TRBJ2-1
TGTGCCAGTAGTATAGATCCGACAGGGGCCGGACAGCCCCAGCATTTT CASSIDPTGAGQPQHF TRBD1 TRBV19 few TRBJ1-5
TGTGCCAGTAGTATCGTCTCTGGAAACACCATATATTTT CASSIVSGNTIYF NA TRBV19 NA TRBJ1-3
TGTGCCACCAGCAGAGATCTGGGGCAGATAAATCCTGGCTACACCTTC CATSRDLGQINPGYTF NA TRBV15 NA TRBJ1-2
TGTGCCAGCTCACCCGGGACAGGGGACTTGTACGAGCAGTACTTC CASSPGTGDLYEQYF TRBD1 TRBV18 NA TRBJ2-7
TGTGCCAGCAGCTTAGCGGGCAGCTACGAGCAGTACTTC CASSLAGSYEQYF NA TRBV7-2 NA TRBJ2-7
TGTGCCAGCAGCTTAGAGCTAGCGGGGGGGGCTGATACGCAGTATTTT CASSLELAGGADTQYF TRBD2 TRBV11-2 NA TRBJ2-3
TGTGCCAGCAGCTCCCGGGACAGGGTATGGGAAACGCCGCAGTACTTC CASSSRDRVWETPQYF TRBD1 TRBV6-2/TRBV6-3 NA TRBJ2-7
TGTGCCAGCAGCCAAGAGGCCCCTGCGGCTACCGGGGAGCTGTTTTTT CASSQEAPAATGELFF NA TRBV3-1/TRBV3-2 NA TRBJ2-2
TGTGCCAGCAGCGTAGCTCCCGGGGGAGAAGCTTTCTTT CASSVAPGGEAFF NA TRBV9 NA TRBJ1-1
TGTGCCAGCAGTTTCCTCCAGGGCTATGGCTACACCTTC CASSFLQGYGYTF NA TRBV28 NA TRBJ1-2
TGTGCCAGCAATGGACACAGGGACGATCAGCCCCAGCATTTT CASNGHRDDQPQHF NA TRBV28 NA TRBJ1-5
TGCGCCAGCAGCCTCGGACAGGGGACAGATACGCAGTATTTT CASSLGQGTDTQYF TRBD1 TRBV4-3 NA TRBJ2-3
TGTGCCAGCAGCCAAGAGCCACTAGCCAAAAACATTCAGTACTTC CASSQEPLAKNIQYF NA TRBV4-2 NA TRBJ2-4
TGTGCCAGTAGTATAGTAGCGGGAGCCTACGAGCAGTACTTC CASSIVAGAYEQYF TRBD2 TRBV19 NA TRBJ2-7
TGTGCCATCGGTAGACAGGAGCCCTCCTACGAGCAGTACTTC CAIGRQEPSYEQYF NA TRBV10-3 NA TRBJ2-7
TGTGCCAGCTCACCGACTACCGGGACAGGGAGCTATGGCTACACCTTC CASSPTTGTGSYGYTF TRBD1 TRBV18 NA TRBJ1-2
TGTGCCAGCAGCCAAGTTTGGGGGGGCCGAGAGACCCAGTACTTC CASSQVWGGRETQYF NA TRBV14 NA TRBJ2-5
TGTGCCAGCAGTTATTCGAGAACCGCCGGGGAGCTGTTTTTT CASSYSRTAGELFF NA TRBV6-6 NA TRBJ2-2
TGTGCCAGCAGCTTAAGGCCCCCAGGGGGCGGAAACACTGAAGCTTTCTTT CASSLRPPGGGNTEAFF TRBD1 TRBV7-3 once TRBJ1-1
TGTGCCAGCAGCTACAGACACGAGAACTATGGCTACACCTTC CASSYRHENYGYTF NA TRBV2 NA TRBJ1-2
TGTGCCAGCAGCTTGGTAACCGGACAGGGGTATCAGCCCCAGCATTTT CASSLVTGQGYQPQHF TRBD1 TRBV5-8 NA TRBJ1-5
TGTGCCAGCAGCCTAGCGGGGGTAGAGACCCAGTACTTC CASSLAGVETQYF TRBD2 TRBV11-2 NA TRBJ2-5
TGTGCCAGCAGCCTCAGGGGAGAGACCCAGTACTTC CASSLRGETQYF NA TRBV7-8 once TRBJ2-5
TGTGCCAGCAGCTTGACTAGCGAGCCCTACAATGAGCAGTTCTTC CASSLTSEPYNEQFF TRBD2 TRBV5-4 few TRBJ2-1
TGTGCCAGCAGCCAAGGCCGGAGCTCCTACGAGCAGTACTTC CASSQGRSSYEQYF NA TRBV14 NA TRBJ2-7
TGTGCCAGCAGTCCATCAGGGACCTACGAGCAGTACTTC CASSPSGTYEQYF NA TRBV28 NA TRBJ2-7
TGTGCCAGCAGCTTGGCAGGGGGCGCATCAAATCAGCCCCAGCATTTT CASSLAGGASNQPQHF TRBD1 TRBV5-4 NA TRBJ1-5
TGTGCCAGCAGCCGAGACTCCAATCAGCCCCAGCATTTT CASSRDSNQPQHF NA TRBV6-5 once TRBJ1-5
TGTGCCAGCAACAGCCACAATCAGCCCCAGCATTTT CASNSHNQPQHF NA TRBV25-1 NA TRBJ1-5
TGTGCCAGCAGAAGTTCCCTGGGGGCGGAGTACTTC CASRSSLGAEYF NA TRBV28 NA TRBJ2-7
TGTGCCAGCAGACTAGCGGGACCTAGCACAGATACGCAGTATTTT CASRLAGPSTDTQYF TRBD2 TRBV2 few TRBJ2-3
TGCGCCAGCAGCCCGCGACAGGGACTCACAGATACGCAGTATTTT CASSPRQGLTDTQYF NA TRBV5-1 NA TRBJ2-3
TGTGCCAGCAGCTTTATAACAGGGGGCGGGCAGCAGTACTTC CASSFITGGGQQYF TRBD1 TRBV7-9 NA TRBJ2-7
TGTGCCAGCAGCTTAGATACAGGGTACACTGAAGCTTTCTTT CASSLDTGYTEAFF NA TRBV7-8 NA TRBJ1-1
TGTGCCAGCAGCTCCCTTGCGAGGAATTCGCCCCTCCACTTT CASSSLARNSPLHF NA TRBV11-2 NA TRBJ1-6
TGTGCCAGTGGGGCTAGCGGGGGCTTATACAATGAGCAGTTCTTC CASGASGGLYNEQFF TRBD2 TRBV19 NA TRBJ2-1
TGCGCCAGCAGCTCGGACAGCGGGGGCACTGAAGCTTTCTTT CASSSDSGGTEAFF NA TRBV5-1 NA TRBJ1-1
TGTGCCAGCAGTCCGGAAGGACAGTATGGCTACACCTTC CASSPEGQYGYTF NA TRBV27 NA TRBJ1-2
TGTGCCAGCAGCTTGAGTGGGGGGATCAACTATGGCTACACCTTC CASSLSGGINYGYTF NA TRBV5-4 NA TRBJ1-2
TGTGCCAGCAGTCAACAGGGCTATGGCTACACCTTC CASSQQGYGYTF NA TRBV6-4 once TRBJ1-2